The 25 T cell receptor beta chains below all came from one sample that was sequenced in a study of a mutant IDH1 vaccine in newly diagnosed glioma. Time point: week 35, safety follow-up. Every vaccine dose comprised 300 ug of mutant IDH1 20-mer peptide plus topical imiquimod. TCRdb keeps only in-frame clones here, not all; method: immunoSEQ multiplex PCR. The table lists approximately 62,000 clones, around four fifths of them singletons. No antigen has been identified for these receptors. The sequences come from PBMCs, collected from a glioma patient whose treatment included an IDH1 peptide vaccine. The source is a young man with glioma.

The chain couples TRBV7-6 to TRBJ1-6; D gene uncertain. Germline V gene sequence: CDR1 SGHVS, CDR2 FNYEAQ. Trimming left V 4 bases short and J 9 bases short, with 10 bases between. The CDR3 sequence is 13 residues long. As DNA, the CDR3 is TGTGCCAGCAGCTCTACGGTTGGTTCACCCCTCCACTTT. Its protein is CASSSTVGSPLHF.

CDR3 region: CASSSGTYNEQFF. CDR3 nucleotide sequence: TGTGCCAGCAGCTCCGGGACCTACAATGAGCAGTTCTTC. The V gene is TRBV11-2, the J gene TRBJ2-1, with D possibly matching TRBD2 (5 bases). V lost 4 bases to trimming and J lost 2 bases, with 6 bases between them. The CDR3 consists of 13 residues. Germline values: CDR1 SGHAT, CDR2 FQNNGV.

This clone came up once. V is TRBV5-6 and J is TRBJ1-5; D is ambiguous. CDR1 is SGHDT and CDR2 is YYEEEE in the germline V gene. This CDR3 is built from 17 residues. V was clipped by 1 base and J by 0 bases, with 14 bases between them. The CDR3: CASSLWSKWGSNQPQHF. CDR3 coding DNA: TGTGCCAGCAGCTTGTGGTCTAAGTGGGGTAGCAATCAGCCCCAGCATTTT.

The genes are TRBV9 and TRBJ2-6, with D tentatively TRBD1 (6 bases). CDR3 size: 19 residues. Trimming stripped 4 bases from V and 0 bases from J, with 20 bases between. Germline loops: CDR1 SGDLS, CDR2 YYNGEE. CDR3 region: CASSLSRDTVISGANVLTF. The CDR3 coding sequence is TGTGCCAGCAGCCTAAGCCGGGACACAGTTATCTCTGGGGCCAACGTCCTGACTTTC.

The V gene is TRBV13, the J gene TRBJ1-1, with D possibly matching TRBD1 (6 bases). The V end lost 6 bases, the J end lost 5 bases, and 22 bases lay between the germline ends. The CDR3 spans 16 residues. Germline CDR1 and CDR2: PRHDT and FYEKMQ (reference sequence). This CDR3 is CASRFTLGARRTEAFF. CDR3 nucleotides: TGTGCCAGCAGATTTACTTTGGGGGCTAGGAGGACTGAAGCTTTCTTT.

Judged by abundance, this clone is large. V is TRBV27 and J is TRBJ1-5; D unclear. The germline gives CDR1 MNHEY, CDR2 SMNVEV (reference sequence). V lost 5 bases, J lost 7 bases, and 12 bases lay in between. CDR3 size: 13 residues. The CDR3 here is CASSRSFSQPQHF. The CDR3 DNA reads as TGTGCCAGCAGTCGGTCGTTTAGCCAGCCCCAGCATTTT.

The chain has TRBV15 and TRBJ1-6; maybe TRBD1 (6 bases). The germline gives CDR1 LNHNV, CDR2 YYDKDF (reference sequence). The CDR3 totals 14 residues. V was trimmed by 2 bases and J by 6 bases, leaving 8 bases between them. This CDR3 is CATSRTGLNSPLHF. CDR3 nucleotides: TGTGCCACCAGCAGAACAGGGCTTAATTCACCCCTCCACTTT.

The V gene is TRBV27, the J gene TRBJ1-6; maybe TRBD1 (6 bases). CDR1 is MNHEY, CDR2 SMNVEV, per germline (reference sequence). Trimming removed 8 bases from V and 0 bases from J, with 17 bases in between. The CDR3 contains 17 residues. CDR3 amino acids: CASGEGQLSSYNSPLHF. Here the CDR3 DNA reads TGTGCCAGCGGAGAAGGACAGCTTAGCTCCTATAATTCACCCCTCCACTTT.

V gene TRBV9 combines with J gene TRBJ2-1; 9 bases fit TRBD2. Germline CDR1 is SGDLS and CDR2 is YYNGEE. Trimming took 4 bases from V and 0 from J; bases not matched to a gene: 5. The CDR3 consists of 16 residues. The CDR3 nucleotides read TGTGCCAGCAGCTCTAGCGGGGCCCTCTCCTACAATGAGCAGTTCTTC. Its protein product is CASSSSGALSYNEQFF.

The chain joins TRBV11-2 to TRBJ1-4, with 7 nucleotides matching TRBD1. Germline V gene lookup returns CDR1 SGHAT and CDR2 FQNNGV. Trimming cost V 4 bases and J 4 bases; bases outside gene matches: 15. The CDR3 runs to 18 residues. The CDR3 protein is CASSYSLFRDSHNEKLFF. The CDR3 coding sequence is TGTGCCAGCAGCTACTCACTATTCCGGGACAGTCATAATGAAAAACTGTTTTTT.

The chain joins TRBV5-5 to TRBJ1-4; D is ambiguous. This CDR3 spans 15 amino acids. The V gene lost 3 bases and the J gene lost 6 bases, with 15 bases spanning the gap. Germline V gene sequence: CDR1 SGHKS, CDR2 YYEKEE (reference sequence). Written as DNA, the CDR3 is TGTGCCAGCAGCTCTGACCTTACCGAAGATGAAAAACTGTTTTTT. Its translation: CASSSDLTEDEKLFF.

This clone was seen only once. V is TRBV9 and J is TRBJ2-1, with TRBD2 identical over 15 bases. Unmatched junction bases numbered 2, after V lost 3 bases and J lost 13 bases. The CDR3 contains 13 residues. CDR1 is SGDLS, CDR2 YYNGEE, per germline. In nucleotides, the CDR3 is TGTGCCAGCAGCGAGGGACTAGCGGGGGGCCAGTTCTTC. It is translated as CASSEGLAGGQFF.

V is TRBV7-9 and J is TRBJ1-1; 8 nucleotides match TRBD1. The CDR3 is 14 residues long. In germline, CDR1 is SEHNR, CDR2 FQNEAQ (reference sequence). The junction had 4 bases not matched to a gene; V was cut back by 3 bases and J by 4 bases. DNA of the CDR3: TGTGCCAGCAGCTTCCCCCAGGGGGCCACTGAAGCTTTCTTT. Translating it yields CASSFPQGATEAFF.

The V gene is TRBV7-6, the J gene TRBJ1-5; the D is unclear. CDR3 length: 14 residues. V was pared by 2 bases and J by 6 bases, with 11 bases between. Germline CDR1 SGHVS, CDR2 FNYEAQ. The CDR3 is CASSLSTLSQPQHF. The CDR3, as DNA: TGTGCCAGCAGCTTATCTACCCTGTCTCAGCCCCAGCATTTT.

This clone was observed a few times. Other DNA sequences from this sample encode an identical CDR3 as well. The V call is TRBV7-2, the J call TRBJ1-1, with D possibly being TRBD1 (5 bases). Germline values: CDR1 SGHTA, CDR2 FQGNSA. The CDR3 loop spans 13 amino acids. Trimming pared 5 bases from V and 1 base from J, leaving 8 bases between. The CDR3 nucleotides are TGTGCCAGCAGCCTCGGACAGAACACTGAAGCTTTCTTT. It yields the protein CASSLGQNTEAFF.

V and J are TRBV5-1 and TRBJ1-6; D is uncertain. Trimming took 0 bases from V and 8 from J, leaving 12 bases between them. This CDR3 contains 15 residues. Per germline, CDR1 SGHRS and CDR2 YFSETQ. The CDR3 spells CASSLVGYADSPLHF. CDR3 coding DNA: TGCGCCAGCAGCTTGGTCGGGTACGCGGATTCACCCCTCCACTTT.

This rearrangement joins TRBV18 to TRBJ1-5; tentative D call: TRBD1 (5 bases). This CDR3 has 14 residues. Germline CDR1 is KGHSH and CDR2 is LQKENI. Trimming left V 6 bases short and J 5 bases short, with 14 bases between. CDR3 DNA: TGTGCCAGCTCTACCAGTGGGGGGGATCAGCCCCAGCATTTT. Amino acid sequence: CASSTSGGDQPQHF.

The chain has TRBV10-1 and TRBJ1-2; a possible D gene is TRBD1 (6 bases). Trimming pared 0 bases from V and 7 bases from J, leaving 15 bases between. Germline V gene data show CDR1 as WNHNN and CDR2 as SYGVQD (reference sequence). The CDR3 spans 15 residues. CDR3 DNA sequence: TGCGCCAGCAGTGAGTCGAGGGGGGTCAGCGCTGGCTACACCTTC. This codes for CASSESRGVSAGYTF.

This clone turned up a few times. The CDR3 loop reads CATSGQMNTEAFF. In nucleotides, the CDR3 is TGTGCCACCTCTGGGCAGATGAACACTGAAGCTTTCTTT. This chain links TRBV6-1 with TRBJ1-1; the D is unclear. This CDR3 comprises 13 residues. Germline lookup yields CDR1 MNHNS and CDR2 SASEGT. Trimming took 10 bases from V and 0 from J, leaving 12 bases between them.

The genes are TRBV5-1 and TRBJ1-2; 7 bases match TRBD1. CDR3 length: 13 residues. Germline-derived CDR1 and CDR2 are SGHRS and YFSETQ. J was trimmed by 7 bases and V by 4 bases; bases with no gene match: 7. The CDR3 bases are TGCGCCAGCAGCCGTACAGGGGTAGGTGGCTACACCTTC. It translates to CASSRTGVGGYTF.

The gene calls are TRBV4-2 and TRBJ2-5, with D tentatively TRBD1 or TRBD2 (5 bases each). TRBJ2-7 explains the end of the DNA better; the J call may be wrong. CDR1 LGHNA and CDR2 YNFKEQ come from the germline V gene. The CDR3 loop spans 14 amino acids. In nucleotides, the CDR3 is TGTGCCAGCAGCCAAACCCGGGACCCAGACGAGCAGTACTTC. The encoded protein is CASSQTRDPDEQYF.

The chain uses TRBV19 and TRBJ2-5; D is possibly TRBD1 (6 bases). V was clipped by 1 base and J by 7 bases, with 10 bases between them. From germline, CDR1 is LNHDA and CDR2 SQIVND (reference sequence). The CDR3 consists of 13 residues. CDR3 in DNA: TGTGCCAGTAGTATAGGGGGGCCCGGGACCCAGTACTTC. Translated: CASSIGGPGTQYF.

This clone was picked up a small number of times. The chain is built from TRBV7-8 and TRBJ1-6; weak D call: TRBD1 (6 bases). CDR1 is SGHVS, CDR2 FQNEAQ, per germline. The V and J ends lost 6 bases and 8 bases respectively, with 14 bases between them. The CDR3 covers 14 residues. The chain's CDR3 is CASRVWAGDSPLHF. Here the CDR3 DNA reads TGTGCCAGCAGGGTATGGGCAGGGGATTCACCCCTCCACTTT. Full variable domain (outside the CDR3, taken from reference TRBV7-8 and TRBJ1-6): GAGVSQSPRYKVAKRGQDVALRCDPISGHVSLFWYQQALGQGPEFLTYFQNEAQLDKSGLPSDRFFAERPEGSVSTLKIQRTQQEDSAVYLCASRVWAGDSPLHFGNGTRLTVT.

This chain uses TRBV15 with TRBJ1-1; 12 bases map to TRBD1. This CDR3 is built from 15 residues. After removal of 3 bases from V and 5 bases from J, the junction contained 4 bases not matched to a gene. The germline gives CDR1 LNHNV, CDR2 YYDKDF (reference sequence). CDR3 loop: CATSSGTGGRTEAFF. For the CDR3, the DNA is TGTGCCACCAGCAGCGGGACAGGGGGCCGAACTGAAGCTTTCTTT.

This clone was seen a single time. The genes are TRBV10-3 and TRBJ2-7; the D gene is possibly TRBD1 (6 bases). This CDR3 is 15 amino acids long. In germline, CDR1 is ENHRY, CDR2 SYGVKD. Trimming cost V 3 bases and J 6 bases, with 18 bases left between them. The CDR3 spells CAISDPDRKGPEQYF. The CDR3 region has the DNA TGTGCCATCAGTGACCCCGACAGGAAAGGGCCCGAGCAGTACTTC.